One T cell receptor beta chain is described in this entry. These data come from a study of technical replicates of blood from several donors. Germline assignment: CDR1 SEHNR and CDR2 FQNEAQ (reference sequence). The V end was cut by 3 bases, the J end by 4 bases, with 21 bases between. CDR3 size: 17 residues. Clones were read by immunoSEQ multiplex PCR, and TCRdb kept only the in-frame ones, dropping some. The sample holds about 70,000 clones, 95% to 98% seen once. The sample taken for sequencing was T cells isolated from PBMCs. The V and J genes are TRBV7-9 and TRBJ2-5, with D possibly matching TRBD2 (5 bases). The clonotype was recovered from a human donor in good health. CDR3 sequence reads: CASSFLWQTKPVETQYF. The CDR3 coding sequence is TGTGCCAGCAGCTTTCTATGGCAGACTAAACCCGTAGAGACCCAGTACTTC.